These T cell receptor beta chains were read from a single sample in a study of OX40 agonist ivuxolimab in advanced cancers. The table came from immunoSEQ multiplex PCR; TCRdb's copy has only in-frame clones and leaves some out. Altogether some 77,000 clones are present, roughly 84% being singletons, with the ten largest covering 6.2%. This material consisted of CD4+ or CD8+ T cells sorted from blood, taken in a trial of the OX40 agonist ivuxolimab. All receptors come from an adult with an advanced solid tumor such as melanoma, head and neck, liver or kidney cancer. Both conserved end residues are part of each CDR3. The D gene is left open where the match is weak. The size field is filled for only some rows; it gives once, few, many or a size class.

D gene,V gene,J gene,CDR3 length,clone size,CDR3 DNA,CDR3 protein
-,TRBV2,TRBJ1-1,13,-,TGTGCCAGCAGTCAGGGCATGAACACTGAAGCTTTCTTT,CASSQGMNTEAFF
-,TRBV14,TRBJ2-1,18,-,TGTGCCAGCAGCCGAGGGGGGAATCACTTAAAGGGGAACAATGAGCAGTTCTTC,CASSRGGNHLKGNNEQFF
-,TRBV30,TRBJ1-3,13,once,TGTGCCTGGCGCGGGGCGCGAGAAAACACCATATATTTT,CAWRGARENTIYF
-,TRBV28,TRBJ2-7,15,-,TGTGCCAGCAGTTCCCCCTGGCTCCCTCCCTACGAGCAGTACTTC,CASSSPWLPPYEQYF
-,TRBV18,TRBJ1-2,14,-,TGTGCCAGCTCACCAGTCCGGCAGGGCGGCGGCTACACCTTC,CASSPVRQGGGYTF
-,TRBV2,TRBJ2-1,12,-,TGTGCCAGCGAGGCGGCGTACAATGAGCAGTTCTTC,CASEAAYNEQFF
TRBD2,TRBV7-9,TRBJ2-7,17,-,TGTGCCAGCAGCTTAGCCCCTAGCGGGTATCTTTCCTACGAGCAGTACTTC,CASSLAPSGYLSYEQYF
-,TRBV30,TRBJ1-2,10,-,TGTGCCTGGAATCGAAATGGCTACACCTTC,CAWNRNGYTF
-,TRBV6-1,TRBJ2-7,13,-,TGTGCCAGCAGTGAAGAGAGGACCAGGGAGCAGTACTTC,CASSEERTREQYF
-,TRBV10-3,TRBJ2-3,11,-,TGTGCCATCAGGGACTCCAATACGCAGTATTTT,CAIRDSNTQYF
TRBD1,TRBV19,TRBJ2-2,15,-,TGTGCCAGCAATCGGGACAGGTGGGGGACCGGGGAGCTGTTTTTT,CASNRDRWGTGELFF
TRBD2,TRBV29-1,TRBJ2-5,17,-,TGCAGCGTAGGCCTTGGCGGGGGAGATATTATACAAGAGACCCAGTACTTC,CSVGLGGGDIIQETQYF
TRBD1,TRBV7-9,TRBJ1-1,13,-,TGTGCCAGCAGCGCTGGGACAGCCGGCACAGCTTTCTTT,CASSAGTAGTAFF
TRBD1,TRBV10-3,TRBJ2-7,14,-,TGTGCCATCACCACAGGGGAATTTGGCTACGAGCAGTACTTC,CAITTGEFGYEQYF
-,TRBV30,TRBJ2-5,12,-,TGTGCCTGGTCCGGGATCCAAGAGACCCAGTACTTC,CAWSGIQETQYF
TRBD1,TRBV28,TRBJ1-6,14,-,TGTGCCAGCAGCCCCACAGGGGTTAGTTCACCCCTCCACTTT,CASSPTGVSSPLHF
TRBD1,TRBV28,TRBJ1-6,18,-,TGTGCCAGCAGTAAGACAGGGCCTTCCAGCTCCTATAATTCACCCCTCCACTTT,CASSKTGPSSSYNSPLHF
TRBD2,TRBV2,TRBJ2-5,13,-,TGTGCCAGCACGGCCCGGGGGGAAGAGACCCAGTACTTC,CASTARGEETQYF
-,TRBV7-2,TRBJ2-5,11,once,TGTGCCAGCAGCCCCGGGTGGACCCAGTACTTC,CASSPGWTQYF
-,TRBV7-2,TRBJ1-5,12,-,TGTGCCAGCAGCGGGGAACATCAGCCCCAGCATTTT,CASSGEHQPQHF
-,TRBV2,TRBJ2-1,12,once,TGTGCCAGCAGCGGCTCCTACAATGAGCAGTTCTTC,CASSGSYNEQFF
-,TRBV5-6,TRBJ1-1,11,-,TGTGCCAGCAGCCAAAACACTGAAGCTTTCTTT,CASSQNTEAFF
TRBD2,TRBV28,TRBJ2-3,16,few,TGTGCCAGCAGTTCAGGACTAGCGGCTTCGGGTGATACGCAGTATTTT,CASSSGLAASGDTQYF
TRBD2,TRBV6-5,TRBJ2-1,16,-,TGTGCCAGCAGTTCGCTACTAGCGGGGGGATACAATGAGCAGTTCTTC,CASSSLLAGGYNEQFF
TRBD2,TRBV5-1,TRBJ2-1,16,once,TGCGCCAGCAGCCCTATGCCGGGGGGAATCCTAGAAGAGCAGTTCTTC,CASSPMPGGILEEQFF
TRBD1,TRBV18,TRBJ2-1,14,-,TGTGCCAGCTCACCCGGACAGGGGGGGAATGAGCAGTTCTTC,CASSPGQGGNEQFF
TRBD1,TRBV19,TRBJ2-1,13,-,TGTGCCAGCCGGGGACAGCCATACAATGAGCAGTTCTTC,CASRGQPYNEQFF
TRBD1,TRBV2,TRBJ1-6,15,-,TGTGCCAGCAGTGAGCGGGACAGGGGTAATTCACCCCTCCACTTT,CASSERDRGNSPLHF
-,TRBV10-2,TRBJ1-2,13,-,TGCGCCAGCAGTGAAGCGAGGGTGAACGGCTACACCTTC,CASSEARVNGYTF
-,TRBV7-9,TRBJ2-2,16,-,TGTGCCAGCAGCTTAGGAAGGCAGTTAAACACCGGGGAGCTGTTTTTT,CASSLGRQLNTGELFF
-,TRBV10-1,TRBJ2-7,12,-,TGCGCCAGCAGTGAGAACTCCTACGAGCAGTACTTC,CASSENSYEQYF
TRBD1,TRBV7-9,TRBJ2-3,15,-,TGTGCCAGCAGCTCACAAGGGGGCGCTGGAGATACGCAGTATTTT,CASSSQGGAGDTQYF
-,TRBV5-6,TRBJ2-1,15,once,TGTGCCAGCAGCTTATTCGGGGGCCAGTACAATGAGCAGTTCTTC,CASSLFGGQYNEQFF
-,TRBV18,TRBJ2-2,13,-,TGTGCCAGCTCACCCGACAGGACCGGGGAGCTGTTTTTT,CASSPDRTGELFF
-,TRBV30,TRBJ1-2,11,-,TGTGCCTGGAGAGGTTTCTATGGCTACACCTTC,CAWRGFYGYTF
TRBD1,TRBV25-1,TRBJ2-2,15,-,TGTGCCAGCAGTGACCGATACAGGGGAAGCGGGGAGCTGTTTTTT,CASSDRYRGSGELFF
-,TRBV18,TRBJ2-7,14,-,TGTGCCAGCTCGCCTAGACAATACTCCTACGAGCAGTACTTC,CASSPRQYSYEQYF
-,TRBV28,TRBJ1-2,12,-,TGTGCCAGCAGTCCACAGGTATATGGCTACACCTTC,CASSPQVYGYTF
TRBD2,TRBV7-8,TRBJ2-7,16,-,TGTGCCAGCAGCTTAGGATTTGCGGGAGGAATCTACGAGCAGTACTTC,CASSLGFAGGIYEQYF
TRBD2,TRBV12-5,TRBJ2-1,17,-,TGTGCTAGTGGTCTCTCACAAGCGGGGGGGCTTCGCAATGAGCAGTTCTTC,CASGLSQAGGLRNEQFF
TRBD2,TRBV6-1,TRBJ2-2,19,-,TGTGCCAGCAGTGAACTTCTAGCGGGGGGAACCTCCGGGACCGGGGAGCTGTTTTTT,CASSELLAGGTSGTGELFF
TRBD1,TRBV19,TRBJ2-6,16,-,TGTGCCAGTCGGACAGGGGGCTTTTCTGGGGCCAACGTCCTGACTTTC,CASRTGGFSGANVLTF
-,TRBV6-5,TRBJ1-2,14,-,TGTGCCAGCAGTGAAAACGTGGGGCTCGGTGGCTACACCTTC,CASSENVGLGGYTF
-,TRBV19,TRBJ1-2,14,once,TGTGCCAGTAGTTCCAGCGGAAGGGGGTATGGCTACACCTTC,CASSSSGRGYGYTF
TRBD1,TRBV5-1,TRBJ2-3,17,-,TGCGCCAGCAGCGCCGGGACAGGGGGATTTGGTACAGATACGCAGTATTTT,CASSAGTGGFGTDTQYF
TRBD1,TRBV18,TRBJ1-1,13,-,TGTGCCAGCTCGTCCCAGGGGGACACTGAAGCTTTCTTT,CASSSQGDTEAFF
-,TRBV6-1,TRBJ2-7,14,-,TGTGCCAGCAGTGACAGGGTCGGCCCCTACGAGCAGTACTTC,CASSDRVGPYEQYF
-,TRBV21-1,TRBJ1-5,17,-,TGTGCCAGCAGCACCCGTGGGCGACAGGAAAGCAATCAGCCCCAGCATTTT,CASSTRGRQESNQPQHF
-,TRBV19,TRBJ1-1,16,-,TGTGCCAGTAGTATAGTAGGAGGGGCTGGAGCCGGAGGGGCTTTCTTT,CASSIVGGAGAGGAFF
TRBD1,TRBV30,TRBJ1-2,14,-,TGTGCCTGGAAAAAGGACAGGTTAAACTATGGCTACACCTTC,CAWKKDRLNYGYTF
-,TRBV5-6,TRBJ2-7,13,-,TGTGCCAGCAGTTTAGATGTGAGGGGCAGGGCAACCTTC,CASSLDVRGRATF
-,TRBV4-2,TRBJ1-2,12,-,TGTGCCAGCAGCTCCGGGAAGGGTGGCTACACCTTC,CASSSGKGGYTF